This is a list of T cell receptor beta chains from one sample in a study of metastatic and nonmetastatic thyroid tumors. TCRdb recomputed clones from the PCR reads via MiXCR. Among around 40,000 clones listed, approximately 12% were seen once. Sequencing was carried out using blood. Every receptor here comes from a female donor with papillary thyroid cancer or a benign thyroid nodule (not recorded which). Some clones in this sample may be carry-over from other donors' samples. The CDR3 runs from the conserved cysteine through the conserved F or W. D genes are given only for firm matches. The listing skips clone size in some rows; elsewhere it reads once, few, many or a size class.

d_gene	abundance	j_gene	len	v_gene	CDR3nt	CDR3aa
NA	NA	TRBJ2-2	13	TRBV7-3	TGTGCCAGCAGCCAAGGGGGGTCGAGGGAGCTGTTTTTT	CASSQGGSRELFF
NA	few	TRBJ1-1	13	TRBV6-1	TGTGCCAGCATTGCCACAAGTGACACTGAAGCTTTCTTT	CASIATSDTEAFF
NA	many	TRBJ2-1	16	TRBV7-3	TGTGCCAGCAGCCCACGCGCCACCAGCTCCTACAATGAGCAGTTCTTC	CASSPRATSSYNEQFF
NA	medium-sized	TRBJ1-2	16	TRBV28	TGTGCCAGCAGTTCTCCATCGGAGGGGACGAACTATGGCTACACCTTC	CASSSPSEGTNYGYTF
NA	many	TRBJ2-1	16	TRBV7-9	TGTGCCAGCAGCCCCTCGAGGGCCAGCGGCCGCAATGAGCAGTTCTTC	CASSPSRASGRNEQFF
TRBD1	many	TRBJ1-1	15	TRBV4-1	TGCGCCAGCAGCCAAGTTTTCCAGGGGGGGACTGAAGCTTTCTTT	CASSQVFQGGTEAFF
NA	many	TRBJ1-3	14	TRBV18	TGTGCCAGCTCACCCTTAGACTCTGGAAACACCATATATTTT	CASSPLDSGNTIYF
TRBD1	many	TRBJ2-6	19	TRBV4-1	TGCGCCAGCAGCCAGAAGATCGGACAGGGCTCCTCTGGGGCCAACGTCCTGACTTTC	CASSQKIGQGSSGANVLTF
NA	NA	TRBJ1-3	16	TRBV11-2	TGTGCCAGCAGTTCCGTGAGGGGGGCACTGGGAAACACCATATATTTT	CASSSVRGALGNTIYF
TRBD2	many	TRBJ2-5	14	TRBV29-1	TGCAGCGTTGATCTCCCGGGAGGAACAGAGACCCAGTACTTC	CSVDLPGGTETQYF
TRBD1	medium-sized	TRBJ1-2	15	TRBV27	TGTGCCAGCAGTTCCGACAGGGCGACTAACTATGGCTACACCTTC	CASSSDRATNYGYTF
TRBD2	many	TRBJ2-2	15	TRBV5-1	TGCGCCAGCAGCGCTAGCGGGAGTTACACCGGGGAGCTGTTTTTT	CASSASGSYTGELFF
NA	NA	TRBJ1-1	12	TRBV20-1	TGCAGTGCTATTGGTTGGAACACTGAAGCTTTCTTT	CSAIGWNTEAFF
NA	many	TRBJ2-1	13	TRBV9	TGTGCCAGCAGCGCGGAAGCCGGCAATGAGCAGTTCTTC	CASSAEAGNEQFF
NA	many	TRBJ1-2	12	TRBV10-3	TGTGCCATCAGTGAGTCTGGGAACGGCTACACCTTC	CAISESGNGYTF
TRBD2	many	TRBJ2-2	14	TRBV11-2	TGTGCCAGCAGCCAGACTAGCGGAACCGGGGAGCTGTTTTTT	CASSQTSGTGELFF
TRBD2	many	TRBJ2-1	15	TRBV6-1	TGTGCCAGCAGGGAATCTAGCGGGAGGGCCCTTGAGCAGTTCTTC	CASRESSGRALEQFF
NA	many	TRBJ1-5	12	TRBV28	TGTGCCAGCAGGGCATTAGGGCGGCCCCAGCATTTT	CASRALGRPQHF
NA	many	TRBJ1-3	15	TRBV6-1	TGTGCCAGCAGTAACCGGGGGCCAGGGGTGGACACCATATATTTT	CASSNRGPGVDTIYF
NA	many	TRBJ1-5	13	TRBV19	TGTGCCAGTAGTATGGGAGGGCAACAGCCCCAGCATTTT	CASSMGGQQPQHF
TRBD1	many	TRBJ2-7	15	TRBV20-1	TGCAGTGCTAGAGATTATGGGACAGGGGCCTACGAGCAGTACTTC	CSARDYGTGAYEQYF
NA	many	TRBJ2-7	12	TRBV28	TGTGCCAGCAGTCCTCAGACAGGACTAGAGTACTTC	CASSPQTGLEYF
TRBD1	many	TRBJ1-5	12	TRBV2	TGTGCCAGCAGTGGGACAGGGGGCTTAAGGCATTTT	CASSGTGGLRHF
NA	medium-sized	TRBJ1-1	14	TRBV6-1	TGTGCCAGCAGTCCCAGACGGGGAATCACTGAAGCTTTCTTT	CASSPRRGITEAFF
NA	NA	TRBJ1-6	13	TRBV7-8	TGTGCCAGCAGCTTAGCGGCTAATTCACCCCTCCACTTT	CASSLAANSPLHF
TRBD1	many	TRBJ1-2	16	TRBV28	TGTGCCAGCAGTTTATCGGGCCCGGACAGGGGCTATGGCTACACCTTC	CASSLSGPDRGYGYTF
NA	NA	TRBJ2-6	15	TRBV6-2/TRBV6-3	TGTGCCAGCAGCATTTCAGGGGCTGGGGCCAACGTCCTGACTTTC	CASSISGAGANVLTF
TRBD2	many	TRBJ2-7	15	TRBV11-2	TGTGCCAGCAGCGGAGAGCGGGACCCCTTTTACGAGCAGTACTTC	CASSGERDPFYEQYF
TRBD2	NA	TRBJ2-5	17	TRBV20-1	TGCAGTGCTAGAGGAAGGGTTCTAGCGGGAGTGCGGGAGACCCAGTACTTC	CSARGRVLAGVRETQYF
TRBD1	NA	TRBJ2-2	14	TRBV11-2	TGTGCCAGCAACCGGGACAGAGGGACCGGGGAGCTGTTTTTT	CASNRDRGTGELFF
NA	NA	TRBJ2-7	12	TRBV12-3/TRBV12-4	TGTGCCAGCAGTGGGTCCTCCTACGAGCAGTACTTC	CASSGSSYEQYF
TRBD2	many	TRBJ2-1	13	TRBV20-1	TGCAGTGCTAGAGGGACTAGCGACAATGAGCAGTTCTTC	CSARGTSDNEQFF
NA	NA	TRBJ2-1	13	TRBV27	TGTGCCAGCAGTTTTAACTCCTACAATGAGCAGTTCTTC	CASSFNSYNEQFF
NA	many	TRBJ2-2	15	TRBV18	TGTGCCAGCTCACCTGAGGGGGTAAACACCGGGGAGCTGTTTTTT	CASSPEGVNTGELFF
NA	many	TRBJ2-2	16	TRBV18	TGTGCCAGCTCACCCATTGGGCCGGGGATGACCGGGGAGCTGTTTTTT	CASSPIGPGMTGELFF
NA	many	TRBJ2-1	14	TRBV12-3/TRBV12-4	TGTGCCAGCAGACCAGGGTCCTACTACAATGAGCAGTTCTTC	CASRPGSYYNEQFF
TRBD2	many	TRBJ2-7	17	TRBV30	TGTGCCTGGAGTGAAGGCCTAGCGGGAGGGAAGTTCTACGAGCAGTACTTC	CAWSEGLAGGKFYEQYF